A selection of T cell receptor beta chains follows, all from one sample in a study of CD8 T cells in ankylosing spondylitis. TCRdb independently ran MiXCR on the 5' RACE reads; one entry per CDR3 protein. There are approximately 43,000 distinct CDR3 sequences in the sample; 4% occur only once, and about 4% lies in the top ten. Material for sequencing was blood, either unsorted or a sorted T cell fraction (not recorded which). These receptors were obtained from a female donor with ankylosing spondylitis or in good health (not recorded which). The CDR3 runs from the conserved cysteine through the conserved F or W. A D gene is named only where the DNA matches it firmly. The size entry gives once, few, many or a size class.

J: TRBJ2-5; V: TRBV9; D: TRBD2; size: few; CDR3: CASSPGTSSGGRETQYF; DNA: TGTGCCAGCAGCCCCGGGACTAGCTCGGGTGGTAGGGAGACCCAGTACTTC
J: TRBJ2-1; V: TRBV9; D: -; size: many; CDR3: CASSPTLGDYNEQFF; DNA: TGTGCCAGCAGCCCAACCTTGGGGGACTACAATGAGCAGTTCTTC
J: TRBJ2-2; V: TRBV9; D: -; size: few; CDR3: CASSVVVESGELFF; DNA: TGTGCCAGCAGCGTAGTTGTGGAGTCCGGGGAGCTGTTTTTT
J: TRBJ2-3; V: TRBV9; D: -; size: medium-sized; CDR3: CASSGGLGNTDTQYF; DNA: TGTGCCAGCAGCGGCGGACTGGGGAACACAGATACGCAGTATTTT
J: TRBJ2-5; V: TRBV9; D: TRBD1; size: many; CDR3: CASSSRQGEETQYF; DNA: TGTGCCAGCAGCTCACGACAGGGTGAAGAGACCCAGTACTTC
J: TRBJ2-1; V: TRBV9; D: TRBD2; size: many; CDR3: CASSVGSSGGHRSYNEQFF; DNA: TGTGCCAGCAGCGTAGGATCTAGCGGGGGCCACCGCTCCTACAATGAGCAGTTCTTC
J: TRBJ1-3; V: TRBV9; D: -; size: many; CDR3: CASSATQVSGNTIYF; DNA: TGTGCCAGCAGCGCTACTCAAGTCTCTGGAAACACCATATATTTT
J: TRBJ1-4; V: TRBV9; D: TRBD1; size: many; CDR3: CASSATGTGGPNEKLFF; DNA: TGTGCCAGCAGCGCGACCGGGACAGGGGGTCCTAATGAAAAACTGTTTTTT
J: TRBJ2-3; V: TRBV9; D: -; size: few; CDR3: CASSVELRTDTQYF; DNA: TGTGCCAGCAGCGTAGAACTGCGCACAGATACGCAGTATTTT
J: TRBJ1-4; V: TRBV9; D: TRBD1; size: many; CDR3: CASSFRQGANEKLFF; DNA: TGTGCCAGCAGCTTCCGACAGGGCGCTAATGAAAAACTGTTTTTT
J: TRBJ1-1; V: TRBV9; D: -; size: many; CDR3: CASSVGGYGTEAFF; DNA: TGTGCCAGCAGCGTAGGGGGATATGGGACTGAAGCTTTCTTT